These 12 T cell receptor beta chains were all obtained from the same sample, sequenced in a study of T cell repertoires in cytomegalovirus infection. MiXCR was run by TCRdb on the reads, yielding one entry per CDR3 protein. The sample lists roughly 760,000 distinct CDR3 sequences, under 40% occurring once. The sequencing sample was made of PBMCs. The receptors come from a human donor in good health (CMV status not recorded). Some clones in this sample may be carry-over from other donors' samples.

A word on this clonotype: The final CDR3 position lacks the conserved phenylalanine or tryptophan, pointing to a likely read error. The limits of the CDR3 on the DNA are not certain, so only TCRdb's listed CDR3 is given. CDR3 in amino acids: CASSGGPPLYGEEQFL. V is TRBV5-6 and J is TRBJ2-1; whether TRBD2, the table's D call, matches the DNA was not checked. The CDR3 comprises 16 residues, both ends counted. The germline gives CDR1 SGHDT, CDR2 YYEEEE.

The J gene is TRBJ1-1, the V gene TRBV28; D is uncertain. CDR3 size: 13 residues. Trimming removed 3 bases at V and 7 bases at J, with 12 bases between. Germline lookup yields CDR1 MDHEN and CDR2 SYDVKM. The CDR3 loop is CASSLRGTGEAFF. DNA of the CDR3: TGTGCCAGCAGTTTGCGGGGTACCGGTGAAGCTTTCTTT.

This clonotype was seen only a few times. V gene TRBV7-9 combines with J gene TRBJ2-1; 13 bases fit TRBD2. CDR1 SEHNR and CDR2 FQNEAQ come from the germline V gene (reference sequence). This CDR3 contains 16 residues. The J segment lost 3 bases and the V segment lost 6 bases, leaving 5 bases of the junction unmatched. CDR3 nucleotides: TGTGCCAGCAGTTGGGGACTAGCGGGGAACTACAATGAGCAGTTCTTC. Translation: CASSWGLAGNYNEQFF.

The chain is built from TRBV3-1 and TRBJ2-3, with 7 nucleotides matching TRBD1. Germline V gene data show CDR1 as LGHDT and CDR2 as YNNKEL (reference sequence). Trimming removed 3 bases from V and 3 bases from J; junction bases left unmatched: 9. CDR3 size: 16 residues. In nucleotides, the CDR3 is TGTGCCAGCAGCCAGTCCGGGACAGACGAAACAGATACGCAGTATTTT. This codes for CASSQSGTDETDTQYF.

This clonotype was counted many times. V gene TRBV12-3 or TRBV12-4 combines with J gene TRBJ2-3, with 7 bases fitting TRBD2. There are 15 residues in the CDR3. J gave up 2 bases and V 6 bases, and 8 bases lay outside the gene matches. The CDR3 sequence: CASSRSSGYTDTQYF. The CDR3 DNA reads TGTGCCAGCAGCCGCTCTAGCGGCTACACAGATACGCAGTATTTT.

This clonotype has only a few counts. This sequence joins TRBV27 and TRBJ1-6; D gene uncertain. Trimming stripped 7 bases from V and 4 bases from J, with 17 bases between. Looked up from germline, CDR1 is MNHEY and CDR2 is SMNVEV (reference sequence). The CDR3 is made up of 16 amino acids. The CDR3 DNA sequence: TGTGCCAGCAAGACGATGGCAGCCCCTTATAATTCACCCCTCCACTTT. Translated: CASKTMAAPYNSPLHF.

The table lists this clonotype with a few counts. This rearrangement joins TRBV7-6 to TRBJ2-1; D might be TRBD1 (6 bases). Trimming took 6 bases from V and 7 from J, leaving 22 bases between them. This CDR3 contains 16 residues. Germline lookup yields CDR1 SGHVS and CDR2 FNYEAQ. CDR3 amino acids: CASSPPGARIRNEQFF. In nucleotides, the CDR3 is TGTGCCAGCAGTCCCCCAGGGGCGAGAATCAGAAATGAGCAGTTCTTC.

This clonotype was counted at least ten times. The gene calls are TRBV20-1 and TRBJ2-1; 11 bases line up with TRBD2. The V and J ends lost 3 bases and 2 bases, in that order; junction bases with no gene match: 3. Germline-derived CDR1 and CDR2 are DFQATT and SNEGSKA (reference sequence). The CDR3 consists of 15 residues. CDR3 loop: CSASTSGGPYNEQFF. CDR3 in DNA: TGCAGTGCTAGCACTAGCGGGGGCCCCTACAATGAGCAGTTCTTC.

The table lists this clonotype with a few counts. CDR3 in DNA: TGTGCCAGCAGTTTGGGGGCAGCCAGCTCCTATAATTCACCCCTCCACTTT. Its protein is CASSLGAASSYNSPLHF. J is TRBJ1-6 and V is TRBV28, with D tentatively TRBD1 (6 bases). Trimming pared 3 bases from V and 0 bases from J, leaving 12 bases between. The germline CDR1 and CDR2 sequences are MDHEN and SYDVKM. CDR3 length equals 17 residues.

This clonotype has ten or more counts. The CDR3 protein is CASSIRTGKNTEAFF. CDR3 DNA sequence: TGTGCCAGCAGCATCAGGACAGGAAAGAACACTGAAGCTTTCTTT. The chain carries TRBV7-8 and TRBJ1-1, with 7 nucleotides matching TRBD1. This CDR3 contains 15 residues. Germline CDR1 and CDR2: SGHVS and FQNEAQ. The J segment lost 1 base and the V segment lost 5 bases, leaving 7 bases of the junction unmatched.

The CDR3, as DNA: TGTGCCAGCAGCCCCCGGACAACCCAAGAGACCCAGTACTTC. This encodes CASSPRTTQETQYF. This sequence joins TRBV14 and TRBJ2-5; the D gene is possibly TRBD1 (5 bases). V lost 4 bases and J lost 1, with 10 bases in between. The CDR3 covers 14 residues. Germline CDR1 SGHDN, CDR2 FVKESK.

The V call is TRBV28, the J call TRBJ1-1; no firm D call. The CDR3 covers 15 residues. Germline V gene data show CDR1 as MDHEN and CDR2 as SYDVKM. Deletions cut 5 bases from V and 1 base from J, with 14 bases between. The CDR3 spells CASSPQRVPNTEAFF. For the CDR3, the DNA is TGTGCCAGCAGTCCTCAACGGGTCCCGAACACTGAAGCTTTCTTT.